Included here is one TCR beta chain sequence, with context. Its antigen is not identified. Using its own MiXCR run on the multiplex PCR reads, TCRdb lists one record per CDR3 protein. Here the sample spans about 89,000 distinct CDR3 sequences, 25% to 35% being singletons. The lymph nodes were axillary draining lymph nodes from breast cancer patients. The sample comes from a study of breast tumors, draining lymph nodes, adjacent tissues. Study findings and constraints: Luminal-like breast cancer showed significantly greater tumor-nontumor repertoire similarity than basal-like breast cancer did.

The TCR sequence derives from a female donor with breast cancer. Some clones in this sample may be carry-over from other donors' samples. The sample comprised axillary lymph node tissue.

The CDR3 region is CSGHQTDNYGYTF. For the CDR3, the DNA is TGCAGTGGACACCAGACTGATAACTATGGCTACACCTTC. V usage is TRBV20-1 and J usage is TRBJ1-2; D ambiguous. Trimming took off 7 bases at V and 1 base at J, with 13 bases between the two ends. Germline CDR1 DFQATT, CDR2 SNEGSKA (reference sequence). The CDR3 runs 13 residues.